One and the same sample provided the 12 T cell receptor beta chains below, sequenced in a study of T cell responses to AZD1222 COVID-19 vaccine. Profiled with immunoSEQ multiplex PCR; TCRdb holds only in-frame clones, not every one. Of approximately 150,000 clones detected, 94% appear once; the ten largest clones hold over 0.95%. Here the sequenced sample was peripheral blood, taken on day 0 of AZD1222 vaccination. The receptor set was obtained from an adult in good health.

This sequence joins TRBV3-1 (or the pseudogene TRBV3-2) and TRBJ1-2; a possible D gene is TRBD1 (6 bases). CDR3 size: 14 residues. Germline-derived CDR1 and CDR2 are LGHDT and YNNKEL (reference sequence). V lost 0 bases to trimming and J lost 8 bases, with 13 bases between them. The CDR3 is CASSQDTGTRGYTF. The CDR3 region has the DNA TGTGCCAGCAGCCAAGATACAGGGACGCGAGGCTACACCTTC.

CDR3 in amino acids: CASSRYETPNYGYTF. CDR3 sequence (DNA): TGTGCCAGCAGTAGATATGAAACCCCAAACTATGGCTACACCTTC. The chain uses TRBV6-2 or TRBV6-3 and TRBJ1-2; D is unresolved. V shed 5 bases and J shed 2 bases, with 15 bases lying between them. The CDR3 is 15 amino acids. Germline V gene data show CDR1 as MNHEY and CDR2 as SVGEGT.

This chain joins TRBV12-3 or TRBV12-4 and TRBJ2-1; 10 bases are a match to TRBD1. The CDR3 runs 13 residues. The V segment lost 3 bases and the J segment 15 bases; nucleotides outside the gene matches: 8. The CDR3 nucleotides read TGTGCCAGCAGTTTCGACAGGGGGCTAGATTCGTTCTTC. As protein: CASSFDRGLDSFF.

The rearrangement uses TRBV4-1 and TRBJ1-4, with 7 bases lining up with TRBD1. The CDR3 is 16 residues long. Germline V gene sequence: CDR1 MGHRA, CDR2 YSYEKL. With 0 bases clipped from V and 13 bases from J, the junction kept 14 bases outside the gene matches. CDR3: CASSQDSQQGLGGLFF. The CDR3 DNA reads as TGCGCCAGCAGCCAAGATAGTCAACAGGGGCTCGGGGGACTGTTTTTT.

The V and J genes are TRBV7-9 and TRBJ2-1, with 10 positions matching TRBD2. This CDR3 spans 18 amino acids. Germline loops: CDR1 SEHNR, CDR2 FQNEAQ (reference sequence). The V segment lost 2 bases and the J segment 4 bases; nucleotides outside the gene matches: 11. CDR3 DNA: TGTGCCAGCAGCTTAACGAGCGGGGGGGCCTCGTCGTACAATGAGCAGTTCTTC. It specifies CASSLTSGGASSYNEQFF.

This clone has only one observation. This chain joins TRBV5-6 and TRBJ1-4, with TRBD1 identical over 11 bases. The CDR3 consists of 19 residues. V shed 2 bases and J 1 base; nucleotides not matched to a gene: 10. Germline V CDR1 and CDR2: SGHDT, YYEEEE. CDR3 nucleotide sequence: TGTGCCAGCAGCTTTTGGACAGGGGGCGTATGGAGAACTAATGAAAAACTGTTTTTT. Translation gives CASSFWTGGVWRTNEKLFF.

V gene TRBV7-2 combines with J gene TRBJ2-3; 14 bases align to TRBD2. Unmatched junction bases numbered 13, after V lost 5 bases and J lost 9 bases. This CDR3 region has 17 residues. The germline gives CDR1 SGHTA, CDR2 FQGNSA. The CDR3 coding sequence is TGTGCCAGCAGCGTGAGACTAGCGGGAGGGCCTGAAGACACGCAGTATTTT. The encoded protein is CASSVRLAGGPEDTQYF.

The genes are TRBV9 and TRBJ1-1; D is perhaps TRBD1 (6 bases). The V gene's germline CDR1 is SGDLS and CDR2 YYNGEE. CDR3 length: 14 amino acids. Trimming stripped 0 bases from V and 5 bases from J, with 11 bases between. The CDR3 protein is CASSVVQGRTEAFF. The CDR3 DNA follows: TGTGCCAGCAGCGTAGTGCAGGGGAGGACTGAAGCTTTCTTT.

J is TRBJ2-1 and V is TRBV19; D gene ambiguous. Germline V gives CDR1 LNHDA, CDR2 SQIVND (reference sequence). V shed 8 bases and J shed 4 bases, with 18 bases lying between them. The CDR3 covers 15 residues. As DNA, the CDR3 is TGTGCCAGTCAACCTGGGAAGGTCCAATACAATGAGCAGTTCTTC. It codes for CASQPGKVQYNEQFF.

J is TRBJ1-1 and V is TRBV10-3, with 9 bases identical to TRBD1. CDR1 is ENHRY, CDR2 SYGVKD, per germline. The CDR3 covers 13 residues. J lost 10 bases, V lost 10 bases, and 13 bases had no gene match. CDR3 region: CATRQGVGNRAFF. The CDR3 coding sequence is TGTGCCACCCGACAGGGGGTGGGGAATAGAGCTTTCTTT.

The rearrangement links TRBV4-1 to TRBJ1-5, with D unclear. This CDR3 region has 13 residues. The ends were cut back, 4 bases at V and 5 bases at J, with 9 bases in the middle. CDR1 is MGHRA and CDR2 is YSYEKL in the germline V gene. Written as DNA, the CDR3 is TGCGCCAGCAGCCCAAGCCCCGATCAGCCCCAGCATTTT. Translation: CASSPSPDQPQHF.

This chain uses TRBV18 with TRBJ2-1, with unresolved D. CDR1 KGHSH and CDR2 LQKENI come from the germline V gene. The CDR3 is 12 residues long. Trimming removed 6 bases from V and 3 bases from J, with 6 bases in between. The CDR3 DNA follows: TGTGCCAGCTCTCTAGGCTACAATGAGCAGTTCTTC. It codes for CASSLGYNEQFF.